Included here is one T cell receptor beta chain sequence, with context. Its antigen target is currently unknown. Base qualities are not at hand, and no much larger clone is one base apart. TCRdb lists the instrument as Illumina HiSeq 2500. Quantitative 5'-RACE with molecular barcodes was the method used to prepare the TCR beta libraries. Concerning the study's data processing: Disease-linked TCR variants were identified with a new computational method built on a probabilistic model of VDJ rearrangement. The public reads were run again by TCRdb, first through fastp at Q25 and then through MiXCR, and only productive beta chains were kept. Each entry is one CDR3 protein sequence, shown with its most common DNA and genes. TCRdb's processing, not the authors' own work, is the source of the V and J calls. The sample has over 450,000 distinct CDR3 sequences on record, more than 9.5% of them singletons. The top ten hold 6.8% of the sample.

CDR1 MNHEY and CDR2 SVGEGT were looked up in the germline V gene. Relative to germline, V is 8 bases shorter and J is 6 bases shorter, with 19 bases between their ends. The CDR3, from cysteine to phenylalanine, totals 14 residues. The sequence is cut down to CDR3 DNA, 42 bases in frame from base 1. These data are taken from a study of CD8 T cells in ankylosing spondylitis (dated by TCRdb to about 2017). Looking at the study overall: To find TCR variants linked to disease, the study profiled T cell receptor beta repertoires in ankylosing spondylitis patients and healthy donors. The whole study cohort included about a hundred healthy donors and roughly 24 ankylosing spondylitis patients. Peripheral blood samples were taken, and synovial fluid was additionally collected from ankylosing spondylitis patients.

Broad study findings and their caveats: Some TCR beta motif variants had previously been reported in synovial fluid and blood of reactive arthritis patients, which suggested common disease-initiation mechanisms. In peripheral blood, the disease-linked clones were found at relatively low frequencies and had a CD8+ phenotype. Blood from ankylosing spondylitis patients appeared to be characterized by a TCR beta motif composed of 7 to 9 highly homologous amino acid variants. The disease-linked clones were reported to be significantly enriched in matched synovial fluid samples from ankylosing spondylitis patients.

Sequencing was carried out using blood, either unsorted or a sorted T cell fraction (not recorded which). This receptor chain uses TRBV6-2 or TRBV6-3 and TRBJ1-2; the D gene is perhaps TRBD1, on 6 matching bases. The TCR sequence derives from a male donor with ankylosing spondylitis. The DNA is TGTGCCAGCGTCTTCGGGGGGCTGTCTAATGGCTACACCTTC. Translated, it gives CASVFGGLSNGYTF.